Shown below are 6 T cell receptor beta chains from a single sample sequenced in a study of cytomegalovirus exposure and HLA in healthy donors (dated 2017 in TCRdb). Libraries were made using the immunoSEQ multiplex PCR assay. For the multiplex PCR, a mixture combining 60 forward primers for TCR Vbeta segments and 13 reverse primers for TCR Jbeta segments was used. The table was pulled from immuneACCESS by TCRdb, which kept in-frame rearrangements only. Such tables lose some clones; where checked, under half of the loss comes from unresolved V genes, and the rest has no known cause. For this sample there are about 38,000 clones; approximately 90% appear just once. Over 10% of the sample is taken by the ten largest. The sample was PBMCs. The receptors derive from a woman in her 40s in good health and CMV-seropositive.

V gene TRBV15 combines with J gene TRBJ2-7; 9 positions agree with TRBD2. This CDR3 has 15 residues. The junction had 8 bases not matched to a gene; V was cut back by 3 bases and J by 5 bases. Looked up from germline, CDR1 is LNHNV and CDR2 is YYDKDF (reference sequence). CDR3 nucleotide sequence: TGTGCCACCAGCAGTGGGACTAGCAAGAGGCACGAGCAGTACTTC. Encoded protein: CATSSGTSKRHEQYF.

This chain connects TRBV7-2 to TRBJ2-2, with D tentatively TRBD2 (5 bases). V lost 4 bases to trimming and J lost 0 bases, with 9 bases between them. The CDR3 has 15 residues. Germline V lookup: CDR1 SGHTA, CDR2 FQGNSA. The DNA of the CDR3 is TGTGCCAGCAGCTCATGGACTTCGAACACCGGGGAGCTGTTTTTT. Translating it yields CASSSWTSNTGELFF.

The V gene is TRBV5-1, the J gene TRBJ1-1; the D gene is possibly TRBD1 (5 bases). CDR3 length equals 14 residues. V shed 6 bases and J shed 0 bases, with 12 bases lying between them. Germline loops: CDR1 SGHRS, CDR2 YFSETQ. The CDR3 sequence is CASNLLGLNTEAFF. The CDR3 region has the DNA TGCGCCAGCAACCTCCTGGGGCTGAACACTGAAGCTTTCTTT.

The genes are TRBV27 and TRBJ2-3; 7 nucleotides agree with TRBD2. The CDR3 totals 17 residues. Trimming at V came to 3 bases and at J to 0 bases, leaving 9 bases not matched to a gene. Per germline, CDR1 MNHEY and CDR2 SMNVEV (reference sequence). The CDR3 reads CASSLTRRGTSTDTQYF. CDR3 bases: TGTGCCAGCAGTTTGACGAGGCGGGGGACTAGCACAGATACGCAGTATTTT.

The V and J genes are TRBV7-9 and TRBJ2-3; possible D gene TRBD2, 5 bases. Trimming pared 2 bases from V and 4 bases from J, leaving 10 bases between. The germline gives CDR1 SEHNR, CDR2 FQNEAQ (reference sequence). The CDR3 covers 14 residues. CDR3 DNA: TGTGCCAGCAGCTTATGGGAGTCAGCAGATACGCAGTATTTT. Residues: CASSLWESADTQYF.

J is TRBJ1-6 and V is TRBV7-9, with a weak D call TRBD1 (6 bases). This CDR3 comprises 16 residues. Germline V CDR1 and CDR2: SEHNR, FQNEAQ (reference sequence). The germline V and J ends were trimmed by 5 bases and 5 bases, with 16 bases remaining between them. The CDR3 here is CASSVLQGVHNSPLHF. The CDR3 DNA reads as TGTGCCAGCAGCGTATTACAGGGTGTCCATAATTCACCCCTCCACTTT.